The next 6 T cell receptor beta chains were all read from a single sample in a study of sequential checkpoint blockade in melanoma (dated by TCRdb to between 2018 and 2021). Receptors were amplified or captured by the immunoSEQ multiplex PCR assay. The table comes from immuneACCESS by way of TCRdb, which keeps in-frame sequences with V and J called. Part of the clones is missing from these tables; in studies checked, under half for an unresolved V gene and the rest for unknown reasons. Recorded for this sample are several thousand clones; roughly 50% of them occurred a single time. The ten largest clones add up to about 21% of the sample. Taken with the paper, the label for treatment or condition translates to: randomized to nivolumab then ipilimumab (arm A) or the reverse (arm B). Sequenced here: CD8+ T cells sorted from blood (inferred from file names), sampled from a patient given nivolumab and ipilimumab in sequence. These TCRs come from a human donor with melanoma.

The chain combines TRBV19 with TRBJ1-1, with D possibly TRBD1 on 6 matching bases. V dropped 6 bases and J dropped 5 bases, with 13 bases sitting between them. CDR1 and CDR2 from the germline V gene are LNHDA and SQIVND (reference sequence). The CDR3 runs 13 residues. In DNA, the CDR3 is TGTGCCAGTAGCAAAACAGGGCCAACTGAAGCTTTCTTT. Encoded protein: CASSKTGPTEAFF.

This clone was detected a few times. Other nucleotide sequences from this sample produce the same CDR3. The V and J genes are TRBV6-4 and TRBJ1-1, with D perhaps matching TRBD1 (5 bases). This CDR3 contains 14 residues. Trimming pared 3 bases from V and 1 base from J, leaving 9 bases between. Germline lookup yields CDR1 MRHNA and CDR2 SNTAGT. This chain's CDR3 is CASSEGGPNTEAFF. CDR3 bases: TGTGCCAGCAGTGAGGGGGGACCGAACACTGAAGCTTTCTTT.

The DNA for the CDR3 is TGTGCCACCAGCAGAGATTTGGCTGGGAGCAATGAGCAGTTCTTC. It translates to CATSRDLAGSNEQFF. This chain uses TRBV15 with TRBJ2-1, with D perhaps matching TRBD2 (5 bases). The CDR3 covers 15 residues. V shed 0 bases and J shed 6 bases, with 12 bases lying between them. The germline V gene has CDR1 LNHNV and CDR2 YYDKDF (reference sequence).

V and J are TRBV7-6 and TRBJ2-7; D call uncertain. Germline V lookup: CDR1 SGHVS, CDR2 FNYEAQ. V lost 1 base and J 5 bases, leaving 6 bases between the germline ends. The CDR3 sequence is 12 residues long. The CDR3: CASSLGANEQYF. The CDR3 nucleotides read TGTGCCAGCAGCTTAGGGGCTAACGAGCAGTACTTC.

This chain uses TRBV5-1 with TRBJ2-3; D possibly corresponds to TRBD2 (6 bases). CDR1 is SGHRS and CDR2 is YFSETQ in the germline V gene. V was pared by 4 bases and J by 0 bases, with 15 bases between. The CDR3 covers 16 residues. CDR3: CASSPEGGLSTDTQYF. For the CDR3, the DNA is TGCGCCAGCAGCCCGGAGGGCGGCTTAAGCACAGATACGCAGTATTTT. Supplemented by reference TRBV5-1 and TRBJ2-3, the full variable domain reads KAGVTQTPRYLIKTRGQQVTLSCSPISGHRSVSWYQQTPGQGLQFLFEYFSETQRNKGNFPGRFSGRQFSNSRSEMNVSTLELGDSALYLCASSPEGGLSTDTQYFGPGTRLTVL.

The chain joins TRBV7-9 to TRBJ2-5; D gene unclear. The V gene lost 1 base and the J gene lost 2 bases, with 5 bases spanning the gap. The CDR3 is made up of 13 amino acids. Germline V gene data show CDR1 as SEHNR and CDR2 as FQNEAQ (reference sequence). DNA of the CDR3: TGTGCCAGCAGCTTAGGAGCTCAAGAGACCCAGTACTTC. Amino acid sequence: CASSLGAQETQYF.